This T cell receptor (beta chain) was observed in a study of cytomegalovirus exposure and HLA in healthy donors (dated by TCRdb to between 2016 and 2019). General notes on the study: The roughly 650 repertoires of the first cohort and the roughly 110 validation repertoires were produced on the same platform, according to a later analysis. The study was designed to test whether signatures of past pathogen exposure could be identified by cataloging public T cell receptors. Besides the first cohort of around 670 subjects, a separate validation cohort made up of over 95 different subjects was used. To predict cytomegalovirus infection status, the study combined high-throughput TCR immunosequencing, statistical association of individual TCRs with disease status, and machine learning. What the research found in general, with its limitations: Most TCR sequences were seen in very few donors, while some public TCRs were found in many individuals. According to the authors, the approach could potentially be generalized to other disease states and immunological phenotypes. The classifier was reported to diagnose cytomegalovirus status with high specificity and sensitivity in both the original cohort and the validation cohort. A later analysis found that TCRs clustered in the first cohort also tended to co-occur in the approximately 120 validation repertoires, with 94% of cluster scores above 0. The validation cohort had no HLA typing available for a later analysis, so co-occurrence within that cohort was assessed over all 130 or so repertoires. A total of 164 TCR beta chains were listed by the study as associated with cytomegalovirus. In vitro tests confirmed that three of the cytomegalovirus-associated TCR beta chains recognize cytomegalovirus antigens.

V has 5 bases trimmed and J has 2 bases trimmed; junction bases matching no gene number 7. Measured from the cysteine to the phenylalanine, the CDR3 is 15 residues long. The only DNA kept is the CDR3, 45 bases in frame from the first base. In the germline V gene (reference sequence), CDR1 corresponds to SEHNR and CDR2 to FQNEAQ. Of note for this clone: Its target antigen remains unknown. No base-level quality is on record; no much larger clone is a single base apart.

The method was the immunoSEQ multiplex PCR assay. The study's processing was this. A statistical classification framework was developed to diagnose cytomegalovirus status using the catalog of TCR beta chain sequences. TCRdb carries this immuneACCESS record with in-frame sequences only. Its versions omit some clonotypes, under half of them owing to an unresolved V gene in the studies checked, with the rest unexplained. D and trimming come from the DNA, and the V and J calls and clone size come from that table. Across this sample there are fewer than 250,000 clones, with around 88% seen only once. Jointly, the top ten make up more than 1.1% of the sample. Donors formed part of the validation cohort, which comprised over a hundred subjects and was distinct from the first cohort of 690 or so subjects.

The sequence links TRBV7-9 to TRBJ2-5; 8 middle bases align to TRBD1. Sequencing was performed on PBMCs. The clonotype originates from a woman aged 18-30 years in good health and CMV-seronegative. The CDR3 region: CASSPDTGGQETQYF. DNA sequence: TGTGCCAGCAGCCCAGACACAGGGGGTCAAGAGACCCAGTACTTC.